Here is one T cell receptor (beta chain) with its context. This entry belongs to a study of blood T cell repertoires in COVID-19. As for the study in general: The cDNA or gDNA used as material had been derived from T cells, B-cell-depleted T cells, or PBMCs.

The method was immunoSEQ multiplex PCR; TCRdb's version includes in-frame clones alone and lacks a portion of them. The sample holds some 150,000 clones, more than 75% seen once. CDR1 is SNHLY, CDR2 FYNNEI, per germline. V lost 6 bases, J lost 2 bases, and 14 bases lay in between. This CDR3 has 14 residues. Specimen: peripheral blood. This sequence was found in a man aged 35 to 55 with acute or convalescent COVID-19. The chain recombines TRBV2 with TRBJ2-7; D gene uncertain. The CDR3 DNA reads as TGTGCCAGCAGGGTCGGTTCATCGACCTACGAGCAGTACTTC. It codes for CASRVGSSTYEQYF.